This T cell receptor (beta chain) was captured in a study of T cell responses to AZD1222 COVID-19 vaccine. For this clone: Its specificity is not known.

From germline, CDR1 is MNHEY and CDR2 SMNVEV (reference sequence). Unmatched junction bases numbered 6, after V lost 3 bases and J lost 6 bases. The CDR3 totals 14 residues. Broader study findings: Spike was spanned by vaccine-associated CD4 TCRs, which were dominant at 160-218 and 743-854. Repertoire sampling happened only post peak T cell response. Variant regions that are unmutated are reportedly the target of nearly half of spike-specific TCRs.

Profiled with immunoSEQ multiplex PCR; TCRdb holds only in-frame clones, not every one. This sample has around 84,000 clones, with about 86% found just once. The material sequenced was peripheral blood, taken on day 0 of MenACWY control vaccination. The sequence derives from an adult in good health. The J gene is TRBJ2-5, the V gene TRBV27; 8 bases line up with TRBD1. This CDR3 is CASSFGQGAQTQYF. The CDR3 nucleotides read TGTGCCAGCAGTTTTGGACAGGGTGCCCAGACCCAGTACTTC.